Following are 16 T cell receptor beta chains from one sample sequenced in a study of monozygotic twins with cystic fibrosis. Sequencing used immunoSEQ multiplex PCR; TCRdb keeps in-frame clones, though not all of them. The repertoire holds about 15,000 clones, 80% to 95% seen once, with 8% to 9.5% in the top ten. The sample was blood. The receptors here all came from a girl aged 2 to 10 with cystic fibrosis.

V gene TRBV27 combines with J gene TRBJ2-1; TRBD2 matches at 9 bases. J lost 7 bases, V lost 2 bases, and 3 bases had no gene match. The length of the CDR3 is 14 residues. Germline V gene data show CDR1 as MNHEY and CDR2 as SMNVEV (reference sequence). The CDR3 nucleotides are TGTGCCAGCAGTTTAGCAGCGGGGGGTAATGAGCAGTTCTTC. This codes for CASSLAAGGNEQFF.

The chain combines TRBV28 with TRBJ2-3; D perhaps matches TRBD1 (5 bases). Germline loops: CDR1 MDHEN, CDR2 SYDVKM. The V and J ends lost 7 bases and 6 bases respectively, with 11 bases between them. This CDR3 has 12 amino acids. The CDR3, as DNA: TGTGCCAGCACCATGGGGCGGGATACGCAGTATTTT. Amino acid sequence: CASTMGRDTQYF. Full variable domain (remainder filled in from reference TRBV28 and TRBJ2-3): DVKVTQSSRYLVKRTGEKVFLECVQDMDHENMFWYRQDPGLGLRLIYFSYDVKMKEKGDIPEGYSVSREKKERFSLILESASTNQTSMYLCASTMGRDTQYFGPGTRLTVL.

The chain recombines TRBV11-3 with TRBJ2-4; D might be TRBD1 (5 bases). This CDR3 has 13 residues. Trimming cost V 2 bases and J 8 bases, with 10 bases left between them. The germline V gene encodes CDR1 SGHNT and CDR2 YENEEA. In nucleotides, the CDR3 is TGTGCCAGCAGCTTACAGGGATCGGACATTCAGTACTTC. This codes for CASSLQGSDIQYF.

The V gene is TRBV2, the J gene TRBJ2-2; 14 bases are a match to TRBD2. This CDR3 region has 15 residues. Unmatched junction bases numbered 3, after V lost 9 bases and J lost 3 bases. From germline, CDR1 is SNHLY and CDR2 FYNNEI. This CDR3 is CASRGLAGDTGELFF. The CDR3 DNA reads as TGTGCCAGTCGGGGACTAGCGGGAGACACCGGGGAGCTGTTTTTT.

The rearrangement joins TRBV6-1 to TRBJ2-7, with no clear D. The germline V and J ends were trimmed by 4 bases and 3 bases, with 10 bases remaining between them. CDR3 length: 13 residues. Germline values: CDR1 MNHNS, CDR2 SASEGT. The CDR3 here is CASSGALGYEQYF. DNA for the CDR3: TGTGCCAGCAGTGGCGCTTTGGGCTACGAGCAGTACTTC.

This chain joins TRBV30 and TRBJ2-7; 8 bases match TRBD1. V lost 7 bases, J lost 4 bases, and 12 bases stayed unmatched. The CDR3 sequence is 14 residues long. The V gene's germline CDR1 is GTSNPN and CDR2 SVGIG (reference sequence). The CDR3 region is CASIRGTGIYEQYF. CDR3 coding DNA: TGTGCCTCCATTAGAGGGACAGGAATTTACGAGCAGTACTTC.

The gene calls are TRBV5-8 and TRBJ1-5; the D gene is possibly TRBD1 (6 bases). CDR1 SGHTS and CDR2 YDEGEE come from the germline V gene. CDR3 length: 15 residues. V was clipped by 4 bases and J by 5 bases, with 16 bases between them. The CDR3 reads CASSGFDGGHQPQHF. The CDR3 nucleotides read TGTGCCAGCAGCGGGTTTGACGGGGGGCATCAGCCCCAGCATTTT.

The rearrangement joins TRBV5-1 to TRBJ2-5; TRBD2 matches at 12 bases. The CDR3 runs 15 residues. After removal of 4 bases from V and 11 bases from J, the junction contained 12 bases not matched to a gene. In germline, CDR1 is SGHRS, CDR2 YFSETQ. The CDR3 sequence: CASSPEPGLAGSQYF. The CDR3 nucleotides are TGCGCCAGCAGCCCAGAGCCGGGACTAGCGGGTAGTCAGTACTTC.

The chain combines TRBV19 with TRBJ1-5; 7 bases fit TRBD1. The V and J ends lost 4 bases and 6 bases, in that order; junction bases with no gene match: 6. The CDR3 extends over 14 amino acids. The germline gives CDR1 LNHDA, CDR2 SQIVND (reference sequence). CDR3 nucleotides: TGTGCCAGTAGTACCACAGGGGTGGGTCAGCCCCAGCATTTT. It yields the protein CASSTTGVGQPQHF. Full variable domain (missing parts from reference TRBV19 and TRBJ1-5): DGGITQSPKYLFRKEGQNVTLSCEQNLNHDAMYWYRQDPGQGLRLIYYSQIVNDFQKGDIAEGYSVSREKKESFPLTVTSAQKNPTAFYLCASSTTGVGQPQHFGDGTRLSIL.

The chain carries TRBV27 and TRBJ1-5; D is possibly TRBD1 (5 bases). Looked up from germline, CDR1 is MNHEY and CDR2 is SMNVEV (reference sequence). The CDR3 loop spans 18 amino acids. Deletions cut 5 bases from V and 0 bases from J, with 20 bases between. This CDR3 reads CASSRRQPPRDSNQPQHF. For the CDR3, the DNA is TGTGCCAGCAGTCGCCGACAGCCACCAAGGGATAGCAATCAGCCCCAGCATTTT.

This rearrangement joins TRBV18 to TRBJ2-2; TRBD1 agrees at 9 bases. The CDR3 is made up of 15 amino acids. The germline V gene has CDR1 KGHSH and CDR2 LQKENI. The junction had 3 bases not matched to a gene; V was cut back by 4 bases and J by 3 bases. The CDR3 loop is CASSHRGPDTGELFF. The CDR3, as DNA: TGTGCCAGCTCACACAGGGGGCCTGACACCGGGGAGCTGTTTTTT.

V gene TRBV4-1 combines with J gene TRBJ1-1; 7 bases match TRBD1. The CDR3 loop spans 12 amino acids. Germline V gene sequence: CDR1 MGHRA, CDR2 YSYEKL. The V gene end was trimmed by 4 bases and the J gene end by 7 bases; junction bases not matched to a gene: 3. The CDR3 loop is CASSPQGVEAFF. CDR3 sequence (DNA): TGCGCCAGCAGCCCGCAGGGGGTTGAAGCTTTCTTT.

The rearrangement links TRBV2 to TRBJ2-1; 8 positions agree with TRBD2. The V gene's germline CDR1 is SNHLY and CDR2 FYNNEI. There are 14 residues in the CDR3. V dropped 8 bases and J dropped 1; count of bases not matched to a gene: 4. The CDR3 loop reads CASEREISYNEQFF. CDR3 nucleotide sequence: TGTGCCAGCGAGCGGGAGATTTCCTACAATGAGCAGTTCTTC. Based on the CDR3 plus reference TRBV2 and TRBJ2-1, the full variable domain is EPEVTQTPSHQVTQMGQEVILRCVPISNHLYFYWYRQILGQKVEFLVSFYNNEISEKSEIFDDQFSVERPDGSNFTLKIRSTKLEDSAMYFCASEREISYNEQFFGPGTRLTVL.

The J gene is TRBJ1-1, the V gene TRBV4-1, with no clear D. V dropped 1 base and J dropped 0 bases, with 6 bases sitting between them. This CDR3 contains 14 residues. The germline gives CDR1 MGHRA, CDR2 YSYEKL. DNA for the CDR3: TGCGCCAGCAGCCAAGTGGGAGTGAACACTGAAGCTTTCTTT. This encodes CASSQVGVNTEAFF.

The chain recombines TRBV27 with TRBJ1-5; D unclear. Looked up from germline, CDR1 is MNHEY and CDR2 is SMNVEV (reference sequence). Trimming cost V 1 base and J 9 bases, with 10 bases left between them. This CDR3 region has 13 residues. The CDR3 coding sequence is TGTGCCAGCAGTTTATGGCCCGCTTGGCCCCAGCATTTT. It codes for CASSLWPAWPQHF.

The chain joins TRBV27 to TRBJ1-1; 9 nucleotides line up with TRBD1. The CDR3 totals 16 residues. Unmatched junction bases numbered 5, after V lost 3 bases and J lost 0 bases. Germline CDR1 MNHEY, CDR2 SMNVEV (reference sequence). CDR3 DNA: TGTGCCAGCAGTTTCCTGGGACAGGGAGTGAACACTGAAGCTTTCTTT. Amino acids: CASSFLGQGVNTEAFF.